The present T cell receptor beta chain was sequenced within a study of OX40 agonist ivuxolimab in advanced cancers. Findings and caveats of the study: Blood T cells, both CD4+ and CD8+, expanded clonally by week 6 at 0.1 to 3.0 mg/kg.

Using immunoSEQ multiplex PCR, the repertoire was profiled, and TCRdb retains in-frame clones only, with some absent. The sample shows roughly 100,000 clones, roughly 84% of them seen only once. A note on this clone: Its antigen is currently unknown.

Sequenced material: CD4+ or CD8+ T cells sorted from blood, taken in a trial of the OX40 agonist ivuxolimab. This clonotype was obtained from an adult with an advanced solid tumor such as melanoma, head and neck, liver or kidney cancer.

CDR3 in amino acids: CASSYSSPGNTGELFF. The CDR3 DNA follows: TGTGCCAGCAGTTACTCGTCCCCGGGAAACACCGGGGAGCTGTTTTTT. V usage is TRBV6-6 and J usage is TRBJ2-2; a possible D gene is TRBD2 (5 bases). The CDR3 is 16 amino acids. V shed 0 bases and J shed 2 bases, with 10 bases lying between them. Germline lookup yields CDR1 MNHNY and CDR2 SVGAGI (reference sequence).